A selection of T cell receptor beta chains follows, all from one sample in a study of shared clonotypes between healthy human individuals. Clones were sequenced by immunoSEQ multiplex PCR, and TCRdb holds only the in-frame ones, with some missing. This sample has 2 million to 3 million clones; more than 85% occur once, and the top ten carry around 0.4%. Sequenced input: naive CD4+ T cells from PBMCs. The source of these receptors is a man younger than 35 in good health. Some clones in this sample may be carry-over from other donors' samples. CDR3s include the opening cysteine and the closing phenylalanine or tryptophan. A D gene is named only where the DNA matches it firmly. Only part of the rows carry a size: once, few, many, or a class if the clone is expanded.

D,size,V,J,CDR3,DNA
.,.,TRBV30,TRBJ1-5,CAWSVRGNQPQHF,TGTGCCTGGAGTGTCAGGGGCAATCAGCCCCAGCATTTT
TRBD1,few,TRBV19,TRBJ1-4,CASSTSGGDEKLFF,TGTGCCAGTAGTACCTCAGGGGGCGATGAAAAACTGTTTTTT
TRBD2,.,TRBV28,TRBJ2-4,CASRSGGVAKNIQYF,TGTGCCAGCAGATCGGGGGGGGTAGCCAAAAACATTCAGTACTTC
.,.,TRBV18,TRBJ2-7,CASSPRMYEQYF,TGTGCCAGCTCACCTCGTATGTACGAGCAGTACTTC
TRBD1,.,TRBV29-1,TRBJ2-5,CSVAPPGGSRETQYF,TGCAGCGTTGCCCCACCAGGGGGATCGAGAGAGACCCAGTACTTC
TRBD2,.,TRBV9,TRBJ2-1,CASSLLAGSSYNEQFF,TGTGCCAGCAGCCTCCTAGCGGGGAGCTCCTACAATGAGCAGTTCTTC
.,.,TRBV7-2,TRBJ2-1,CASSLLGLETHNEQFF,TGTGCCAGCAGCTTATTGGGACTTGAGACACACAATGAGCAGTTCTTC
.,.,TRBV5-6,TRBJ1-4,CASSERGPNEKLFF,TGTGCCAGCAGCGAGAGGGGTCCTAATGAAAAACTGTTTTTT
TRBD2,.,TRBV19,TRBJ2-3,CASSILASGSGTQYF,TGTGCCAGTAGTATCCTGGCTAGCGGGAGTGGTACGCAGTATTTT
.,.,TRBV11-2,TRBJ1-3,CASSFRVGNTIYF,TGTGCCAGCAGCTTCCGAGTCGGAAACACCATATATTTT
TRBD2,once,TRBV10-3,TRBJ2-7,CAISRTGTSLDEQYF,TGTGCCATCAGTCGAACCGGGACTAGCCTTGACGAGCAGTACTTC
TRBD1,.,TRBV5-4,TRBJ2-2,CASSEGQTNTGELFF,TGTGCCAGCAGCGAGGGACAGACCAACACCGGGGAGCTGTTTTTT
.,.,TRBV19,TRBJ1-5,CASSIRGSQPQHF,TGTGCCAGTAGTATCAGGGGTAGCCAGCCCCAGCATTTT
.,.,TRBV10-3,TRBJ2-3,CAISHPGSQDTQYF,TGTGCCATCAGCCACCCGGGGTCCCAAGATACGCAGTATTTT
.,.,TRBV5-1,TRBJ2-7,CASSSEYEQYF,TGCGCCAGCAGCTCCGAATACGAGCAGTACTTC
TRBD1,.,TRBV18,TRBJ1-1,CASSRTGDTEAFF,TGTGCCAGCTCACGGACAGGGGACACTGAAGCTTTCTTT
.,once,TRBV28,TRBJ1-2,CASSPLYGYTF,TGTGCCAGCAGTCCTCTATATGGCTACACCTTC
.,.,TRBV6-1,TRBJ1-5,CASSTRTSQGQPQHF,TGTGCCAGCAGTACTCGGACAAGCCAGGGTCAGCCCCAGCATTTT
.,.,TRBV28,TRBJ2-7,CASSLGGRGKDGQYF,TGTGCCAGCAGTTTAGGGGGCAGGGGAAAGGACGGGCAGTACTTC
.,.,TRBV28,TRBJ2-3,CASSLVRDTQYF,TGTGCCAGCAGTTTAGTCCGGGATACGCAGTATTTT
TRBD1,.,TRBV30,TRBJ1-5,CASGQGLNQPQHF,TGTGCCTCGGGACAGGGGCTCAATCAGCCCCAGCATTTT
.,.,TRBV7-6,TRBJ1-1,CASSRGLNTEAFF,TGTGCCAGCAGCCGGGGCTTGAACACTGAAGCTTTCTTT
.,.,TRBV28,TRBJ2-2,CASRTGGTGELFF,TGTGCCAGCAGAACTGGTGGGACCGGGGAGCTGTTTTTT
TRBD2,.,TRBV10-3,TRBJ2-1,CAISTDRGLASNEQFF,TGTGCCATCAGTACCGACAGGGGACTAGCGTCCAATGAGCAGTTCTTC
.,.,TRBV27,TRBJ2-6,CASSLGVGIRGANVLTF,TGTGCCAGCAGTTTAGGGGTTGGGATCAGGGGGGCCAACGTCCTGACTTTC
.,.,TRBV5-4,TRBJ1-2,CASSYPGSLGGYTF,TGTGCCAGCAGCTACCCCGGGAGTTTAGGTGGCTACACCTTC
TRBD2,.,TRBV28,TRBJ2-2,CASRGLAGVVGELFF,TGTGCCAGCAGAGGACTAGCGGGAGTGGTCGGGGAGCTGTTTTTT
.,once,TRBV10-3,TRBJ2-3,CAISRDIPGDTQYF,TGTGCCATCAGCCGGGACATCCCCGGGGATACGCAGTATTTT
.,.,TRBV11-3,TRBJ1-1,CASSLGGSGIAEAFF,TGTGCCAGCAGCTTAGGAGGATCGGGGATCGCTGAAGCTTTCTTT
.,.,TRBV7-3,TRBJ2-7,CASSRRGGTPYEQYF,TGTGCCAGCAGCCGGAGAGGTGGCACCCCCTACGAGCAGTACTTC
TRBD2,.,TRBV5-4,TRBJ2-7,CASILVTTSGGPEQYF,TGTGCCAGCATCCTCGTCACGACTAGCGGGGGACCGGAGCAGTACTTC
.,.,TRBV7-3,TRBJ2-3,CASSLGGTDTQYF,TGTGCCAGCAGCTTAGGAGGGACAGATACGCAGTATTTT
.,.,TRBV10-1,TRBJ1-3,CASTRDGNSGNTIYF,TGCGCCAGCACTCGGGACGGGAACTCTGGAAACACCATATATTTT
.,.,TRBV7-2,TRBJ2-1,CASSGSLGNEQFF,TGTGCCAGCAGCGGTTCCTTAGGAAATGAGCAGTTCTTC
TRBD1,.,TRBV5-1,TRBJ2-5,CASSGRGSQETQYF,TGCGCCAGCAGCGGCAGGGGGTCGCAAGAGACCCAGTACTTC
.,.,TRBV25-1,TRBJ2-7,CASSDRQTYEQYF,TGTGCCAGCAGTGATCGCCAAACCTACGAGCAGTACTTC
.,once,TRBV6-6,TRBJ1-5,CASTDPFVGDQPQHF,TGTGCCAGCACCGACCCTTTCGTAGGGGATCAGCCCCAGCATTTT
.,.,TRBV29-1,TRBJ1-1,CSVSPLNQAFF,TGCAGCGTTAGTCCACTTAATCAAGCTTTCTTT
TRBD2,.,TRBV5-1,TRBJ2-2,CASSLVLAGDTGELFF,TGCGCCAGCAGCTTGGTTCTAGCGGGAGATACCGGGGAGCTGTTTTTT
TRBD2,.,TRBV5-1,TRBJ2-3,CASSLPLAASTDTQYF,TGCGCCAGCAGCTTGCCCCTAGCGGCTTCCACAGATACGCAGTATTTT
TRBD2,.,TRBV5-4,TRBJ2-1,CASSPRASGSSNNEQFF,TGTGCCAGCAGCCCCCGCGCCAGCGGGAGTAGTAATAATGAGCAGTTCTTC
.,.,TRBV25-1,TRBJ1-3,CASMMTGGNTIYF,TGTGCCAGCATGATGACGGGAGGAAACACCATATATTTT
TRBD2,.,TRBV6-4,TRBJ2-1,CASMGGNEQFF,TGTGCCAGCATGGGGGGGAATGAGCAGTTCTTC
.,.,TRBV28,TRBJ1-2,CASRTQDSASRGYTF,TGTGCCAGCAGAACACAGGACAGCGCTAGCCGGGGCTACACCTTC
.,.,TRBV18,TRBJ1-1,CASSPTWGAAGEAFF,TGTGCCAGCTCACCCACATGGGGGGCGGCTGGTGAAGCTTTCTTT